A single sample gave rise to the 29 T cell receptor beta chains below, sequenced in a study of identifying expanded T cells in peripheral blood (dated by TCRdb to the late 2010s). The library relied on the immunoSEQ multiplex PCR assay. TCRdb holds this immuneACCESS table with in-frame rearrangements only. Some clones are missing; in checked studies, unresolved V genes explain under half, and the rest has no known cause. This sample has more than 95,000 clones in its table, and more than 75% of those were observed once. The top ten clonotypes cover 2.5% to 3.5% of the sample. Specimen: blood. The receptors shown here come from a person aged 18 to 69 in good health.

The J gene is TRBJ1-1, the V gene TRBV7-2; perhaps TRBD1 as D (5 bases). The CDR3 totals 13 residues. Germline V CDR1 and CDR2: SGHTA, FQGNSA. The germline V and J ends were trimmed by 3 bases and 8 bases, with 13 bases remaining between them. CDR3 DNA sequence: TGTGCCAGCAGCTTCGCTCCGGGACGAGAAGCTTTCTTT. Translated, it gives CASSFAPGREAFF.

The rearrangement links TRBV6-6 to TRBJ2-7; 9 bases line up with TRBD1. The V gene end was trimmed by 5 bases and the J gene end by 4 bases; junction bases not matched to a gene: 3. Germline-derived CDR1 and CDR2 are MNHNY and SVGAGI (reference sequence). The CDR3 totals 13 residues. CDR3 DNA: TGTGCCAGCAGTGGACAGGGGTTATACGAGCAGTACTTC. This translates into CASSGQGLYEQYF.

J is TRBJ2-5 and V is TRBV5-1; D is possibly TRBD1 (7 bases). Germline lookup yields CDR1 SGHRS and CDR2 YFSETQ. The CDR3 totals 16 residues. V was cut by 2 bases and J by 1 base, with 15 bases left in between. In nucleotides, the CDR3 is TGCGCCAGCAGCTTAGTTCAGGGGGGTGGCCAAGAGACCCAGTACTTC. It specifies CASSLVQGGGQETQYF.

The CDR3 loop is CASSTESTYEQYF. CDR3 in DNA: TGTGCCAGCAGTACAGAATCCACCTACGAGCAGTACTTC. V is TRBV6-6 and J is TRBJ2-7; D call uncertain. Trimming pared 5 bases from V and 2 bases from J, leaving 10 bases between. The CDR3 contains 13 residues. Germline CDR1 and CDR2: MNHNY and SVGAGI (reference sequence).

The V call is TRBV6-6, the J call TRBJ1-1; no firm D call. The CDR3 loop spans 14 amino acids. CDR1 MNHNY and CDR2 SVGAGI come from the germline V gene (reference sequence). Trimming took off 7 bases at V and 8 bases at J, with 20 bases between the two ends. CDR3 sequence: CASTRPLAKEEAFF. The CDR3 nucleotides read TGTGCCAGCACCCGGCCCCTAGCAAAAGAAGAAGCTTTCTTT.

This chain connects TRBV7-9 to TRBJ2-2; 7 bases are a match to TRBD1. Trimming cost V 2 bases and J 4 bases; bases outside gene matches: 7. The CDR3 runs 16 residues. The germline CDR1 and CDR2 sequences are SEHNR and FQNEAQ (reference sequence). CDR3 sequence (DNA): TGTGCCAGCAGCTTATTCCAGGGGGTGGGCACCGGGGAGCTGTTTTTT. This encodes CASSLFQGVGTGELFF.

The chain is built from TRBV30 and TRBJ2-7; D is ambiguous. The CDR3 length is 14 residues. The germline V gene encodes CDR1 GTSNPN and CDR2 SVGIG (reference sequence). V lost 5 bases and J lost 7, with 21 bases in between. This CDR3 is CAWGPGYASAEQYF. CDR3 bases: TGTGCCTGGGGACCAGGATATGCAAGTGCGGAGCAGTACTTC.

J is TRBJ1-1 and V is TRBV11-3; tentatively, D is TRBD1 (5 bases). Trimming stripped 7 bases from V and 6 bases from J, with 18 bases between. CDR3 length equals 14 residues. Looked up from germline, CDR1 is SGHNT and CDR2 is YENEEA. In nucleotides, the CDR3 is TGTGCCAGCACCCTGGGCAGGGTATCGTCTGAAGCTTTCTTT. This translates into CASTLGRVSSEAFF.

The chain joins TRBV27 to TRBJ1-6; perhaps TRBD1 as D (5 bases). The CDR3 consists of 20 residues. Between the trimmed V and J ends, which lost 11 bases and 0 bases, there was a span of 29 bases. Germline V gene lookup returns CDR1 MNHEY and CDR2 SMNVEV (reference sequence). CDR3 sequence (DNA): TGTGCCTCGGGGAGCCCGCGGGGCTGCCCTGTAAGCTCCTATAATTCACCCCTCCACTTT. It yields the protein CASGSPRGCPVSSYNSPLHF.

CDR3 in amino acids: CASSEVGQASTDTQYF. In DNA form, the CDR3 reads TGTGCCAGCAGTGAAGTGGGACAGGCGAGCACAGATACGCAGTATTTT. The chain has TRBV6-1 and TRBJ2-3, with TRBD1 identical over 8 bases. The J segment lost 0 bases and the V segment lost 1 base, leaving 3 bases of the junction unmatched. This CDR3 comprises 16 residues. Germline V gives CDR1 MNHNS, CDR2 SASEGT.

CDR3 bases: TGCGCCAGCAGCCAAGATGTGGGTGAACGTGAAGCTTTCTTT. This codes for CASSQDVGEREAFF. The chain recombines TRBV4-3 with TRBJ1-1; no reliable D call. Germline values: CDR1 LGHNA, CDR2 YSLEER. This CDR3 is built from 14 residues. V gave up 0 bases and J gave up 7 bases, with 12 bases separating them.

V and J are TRBV7-9 and TRBJ1-1, with D hard to call. The CDR3 is 14 amino acids. Germline V gene data show CDR1 as SEHNR and CDR2 as FQNEAQ (reference sequence). Trimming removed 3 bases at V and 6 bases at J, with 14 bases between. The DNA of the CDR3 is TGTGCCAGCAGCTTTATAGGTTACAGCGCTGAAGCTTTCTTT. Protein product: CASSFIGYSAEAFF. The full variable domain, rest sourced from reference TRBV7-9 and TRBJ1-1, is DTGVSQNPRHKITKRGQNVTFRCDPISEHNRLYWYRQTLGQGPEFLTYFQNEAQLEKSRLLSDRFSAERPKGSFSTLEIQRTEQGDSAMYLCASSFIGYSAEAFFGQGTRLTVV.

The J gene is TRBJ1-1, the V gene TRBV7-9; D is unresolved. Per the germline V gene, CDR1 is SEHNR and CDR2 is FQNEAQ (reference sequence). CDR3 length: 11 residues. The V end was cut by 6 bases, the J end by 8 bases, with 10 bases between. This chain's CDR3 is CASRWAEEAFF. The CDR3 DNA follows: TGTGCCAGCAGGTGGGCCGAGGAAGCTTTCTTT. Variable domain in full (rest from reference TRBV7-9 and TRBJ1-1): DTGVSQNPRHKITKRGQNVTFRCDPISEHNRLYWYRQTLGQGPEFLTYFQNEAQLEKSRLLSDRFSAERPKGSFSTLEIQRTEQGDSAMYLCASRWAEEAFFGQGTRLTVV.

The chain employs TRBV6-5 and TRBJ1-2; D perhaps matches TRBD1 (5 bases). Germline assignment: CDR1 MNHEY and CDR2 SVGAGI. The germline V and J ends were trimmed by 4 bases and 2 bases, with 17 bases remaining between them. The CDR3 extends over 16 amino acids. CDR3 protein: CASSSFSGTVNYGYTF. CDR3 nucleotide sequence: TGTGCCAGCAGTTCTTTCTCCGGGACGGTAAACTATGGCTACACCTTC.

This chain joins TRBV5-8 and TRBJ2-5, with 8 nucleotides matching TRBD1. With V trimmed by 3 bases and J by 5 bases, 9 bases remained unmatched. Looked up from germline, CDR1 is SGHTS and CDR2 is YDEGEE. The CDR3 runs to 15 residues. DNA of the CDR3: TGTGCCAGCAGCTCACCGGGACAGGTGTGGGAGACCCAGTACTTC. Its translation: CASSSPGQVWETQYF. Using reference TRBV5-8 and TRBJ2-5 for the parts outside the CDR3, the full variable domain is EAGVTQSPTHLIKTRGQQATLRCSPISGHTSVYWYQQALGLGLQFLLWYDEGEERNRGNFPPRFSGRQFPNYSSELNVNALELEDSALYLCASSSPGQVWETQYFGPGTRLLVL.

The chain carries TRBV2 and TRBJ1-6; possibly TRBD1 for D (5 bases). Trimming took 9 bases from V and 6 from J, leaving 18 bases between them. CDR3 length: 15 amino acids. Per the germline V gene, CDR1 is SNHLY and CDR2 is FYNNEI. The DNA of the CDR3 is TGTGCCAGTTTCCCTGGGGCAGGGCCTAATTCACCCCTCCACTTT. Protein sequence: CASFPGAGPNSPLHF.

This chain links TRBV11-3 with TRBJ2-7; TRBD1 might be the D (6 bases). From germline, CDR1 is SGHNT and CDR2 YENEEA. CDR3 length: 14 residues. Trimming removed 0 bases from V and 2 bases from J, with 8 bases in between. The CDR3 loop is CASSLETGAYEQYF. CDR3 DNA: TGTGCCAGCAGCTTAGAGACAGGCGCCTACGAGCAGTACTTC.

This clone was picked up a small number of times. The chain joins TRBV30 to TRBJ1-6; 9 bases agree with TRBD1. V shed 2 bases and J 7 bases; nucleotides not matched to a gene: 6. This CDR3 region has 15 residues. The germline V gene encodes CDR1 GTSNPN and CDR2 SVGIG (reference sequence). Here the CDR3 DNA reads TGTGCCTGGAGTTGGGACAGGGCGGGGAATTCACCCCTCCACTTT. It is translated as CAWSWDRAGNSPLHF.

The chain combines TRBV7-2 with TRBJ1-1; D gene ambiguous. Germline CDR1 is SGHTA and CDR2 is FQGNSA. This CDR3 has 14 residues. Trimming removed 5 bases from V and 5 bases from J, with 15 bases in between. The CDR3 protein is CASSLITLGTEAFF. The CDR3 DNA is TGTGCCAGCAGCCTCATAACATTGGGGACTGAAGCTTTCTTT.

V usage is TRBV20-1 and J usage is TRBJ1-2; D is ambiguous. The CDR3 sequence is 9 residues long. Per germline, CDR1 DFQATT and CDR2 SNEGSKA (reference sequence). Trimming took 6 bases from V and 8 from J, leaving 7 bases between them. This CDR3 is CSAPGGYTF. CDR3 sequence (DNA): TGCAGTGCGCCGGGGGGCTACACCTTC.

The rearrangement joins TRBV6-5 to TRBJ1-2; D call uncertain. Germline V gene lookup returns CDR1 MNHEY and CDR2 SVGAGI. CDR3 length: 13 amino acids. Deletions cut 5 bases from V and 4 bases from J, with 11 bases between. The CDR3 loop reads CASSLLDSYGYTF. CDR3 DNA: TGTGCCAGCAGTCTACTGGACTCCTATGGCTACACCTTC.

The count of this clone is one. This chain joins TRBV7-3 and TRBJ1-5, with unresolved D. The CDR3 extends over 15 amino acids. V gave up 8 bases and J gave up 3 bases, with 17 bases separating them. Germline V gene data show CDR1 as SGHTA and CDR2 as FQGTGA. As DNA, the CDR3 is TGTGCCAGCCTTCTCATATACCAACTCAATCAGCCCCAGCATTTT. Translating gives CASLLIYQLNQPQHF.

This chain connects TRBV19 to TRBJ1-3; D call uncertain. CDR3 length: 14 residues. Trimming removed 3 bases at V and 0 bases at J, with 6 bases between. Germline values: CDR1 LNHDA, CDR2 SQIVND (reference sequence). DNA for the CDR3: TGTGCCAGTAGTATCCGACACTCTGGAAACACCATATATTTT. It is translated as CASSIRHSGNTIYF. The complete variable domain, with remaining parts taken from reference TRBV19 and TRBJ1-3, reads DGGITQSPKYLFRKEGQNVTLSCEQNLNHDAMYWYRQDPGQGLRLIYYSQIVNDFQKGDIAEGYSVSREKKESFPLTVTSAQKNPTAFYLCASSIRHSGNTIYFGEGSWLTVV.

This clone was recorded only once. The gene calls are TRBV15 and TRBJ2-5; the D gene is possibly TRBD2 (6 bases). The tail of the sequence fits TRBJ2-7 better, so the J call may be wrong. The CDR3 consists of 13 residues. The germline V gene encodes CDR1 LNHNV and CDR2 YYDKDF (reference sequence). The CDR3 loop reads CATSTAGTYEQYF. CDR3 DNA sequence: TGTGCCACCAGCACCGCGGGGACCTACGAGCAGTACTTC.

The chain links TRBV4-1 to TRBJ2-2; TRBD2 aligns across 8 bases. The germline CDR1 and CDR2 sequences are MGHRA and YSYEKL. Unmatched junction bases numbered 8, after V lost 0 bases and J lost 5 bases. CDR3 size: 17 residues. CDR3 bases: TGCGCCAGCAGCCAAGATCCCGGGAGGGGGGGTACCGGGGAGCTGTTTTTT. This sequence encodes CASSQDPGRGGTGELFF.

This chain links TRBV5-1 with TRBJ1-6, with D uncertain. Germline values: CDR1 SGHRS, CDR2 YFSETQ. The CDR3 consists of 17 residues. V was shortened by 0 bases and J by 4 bases, with 14 bases between the two germline ends. CDR3 in amino acids: CASSLADIGEYNSPLHF. DNA of the CDR3: TGCGCCAGCAGCTTGGCAGATATCGGGGAATATAATTCACCCCTCCACTTT.

This clone has a single count. CDR3 amino acids: CASSNGQGDEQYF. CDR3 sequence (DNA): TGTGCCAGCAGCAACGGACAGGGCGACGAGCAGTACTTC. V is TRBV9 and J is TRBJ2-7; 8 nucleotides match TRBD1. The CDR3 consists of 13 residues. CDR1 is SGDLS, CDR2 YYNGEE, per germline. Trimming removed 4 bases from V and 5 bases from J; junction bases left unmatched: 5.

This chain uses TRBV6-5 with TRBJ1-4, with 7 bases that match TRBD1. There are 14 residues in the CDR3. V trimming: 7 bases; J trimming: 8 bases; junction bases outside the gene matches: 10. Germline CDR1 is MNHEY and CDR2 is SVGAGI. CDR3 amino acids: CASTTGTALEKLFF. The CDR3 DNA follows: TGTGCCAGCACCACCGGGACAGCCCTAGAAAAACTGTTTTTT.

The rearrangement joins TRBV2 to TRBJ2-1; D tentatively fits TRBD1 or TRBD2 (5 bases each). The CDR3 loop spans 13 amino acids. The germline V and J ends were trimmed by 5 bases and 6 bases, with 11 bases remaining between them. The germline V gene encodes CDR1 SNHLY and CDR2 FYNNEI. The CDR3 protein is CASSSEGTNEQFF. The DNA of the CDR3 is TGTGCCAGCAGTAGTGAGGGGACCAATGAGCAGTTCTTC.